This T cell receptor beta chain appears in the sequencing data of a study of CD8+CD57+ T cells in acquired aplastic anemia. Study observations and caveats: Sharing between patients and controls was observed for around 30 CD8+ CDR3 sequences.

The study profiled TCR beta VDJ and CDR3 using genomic DNA as template. TCRdb reprocessed the reads with MiXCR, giving one entry per CDR3 protein. The table records around 500,000 distinct CDR3 sequences, roughly 34% of them present only once. This clonotype was seen at least ten times. Its antigen is currently unknown. Those patients picked for sequencing had displayed CD8+CD57+ cell expansion on flow cytometry. With no exception, the patients had severe acquired aplastic anemia. Sampling of blood occurred while the patients had still received no therapy. The V end lost 0 bases, the J end lost 6 bases, and 8 bases lay between the germline ends. The CDR3 is made up of 12 amino acids. Germline CDR1 DFQATT, CDR2 SNEGSKA (reference sequence).

This sequence joins TRBV20-1 and TRBJ1-2; tentatively, D is TRBD1 (5 bases). The source is a human donor with aplastic anemia. Sequences were obtained from sorted CD4+, CD8+, or CD8+CD57+ T cells (not recorded which) from PBMCs. This CDR3 is CSARDGADGYTF. The CDR3 bases are TGCAGTGCTAGAGATGGGGCGGATGGCTACACCTTC.